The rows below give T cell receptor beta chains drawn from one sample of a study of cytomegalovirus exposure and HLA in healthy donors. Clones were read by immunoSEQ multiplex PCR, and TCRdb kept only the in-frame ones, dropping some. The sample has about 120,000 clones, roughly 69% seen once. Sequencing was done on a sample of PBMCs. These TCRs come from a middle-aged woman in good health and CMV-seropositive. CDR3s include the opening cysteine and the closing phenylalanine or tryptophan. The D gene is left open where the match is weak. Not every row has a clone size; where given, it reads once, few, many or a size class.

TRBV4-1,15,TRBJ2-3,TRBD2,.,CASSQLAGVRDTQYF,TGCGCCAGCAGCCAACTAGCGGGAGTCAGGGATACGCAGTATTTT
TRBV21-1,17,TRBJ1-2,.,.,CASSKESRAPPPYGYTF,TGTGCCAGCAGCAAAGAATCCAGGGCTCCCCCACCTTATGGCTACACCTTC
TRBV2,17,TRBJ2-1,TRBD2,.,CASSEAHGASGNNEQFF,TGTGCCAGCAGTGAAGCTCATGGGGCTAGCGGAAACAATGAGCAGTTCTTC
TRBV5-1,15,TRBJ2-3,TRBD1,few,CASSSRTGETDTQYF,TGCGCCAGCAGCTCCAGGACAGGAGAGACAGATACGCAGTATTTT
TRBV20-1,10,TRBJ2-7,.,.,CSASPYEQYF,TGCAGTGCTTCCCCCTACGAGCAGTACTTC
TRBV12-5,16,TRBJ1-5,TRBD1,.,CASGLFRDRGNQPQHF,TGTGCTAGTGGTTTATTCCGGGACAGGGGCAATCAGCCCCAGCATTTT
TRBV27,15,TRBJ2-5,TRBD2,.,CASMESGRAWETQYF,TGTGCCAGCATGGAGAGCGGGAGGGCCTGGGAGACCCAGTACTTC
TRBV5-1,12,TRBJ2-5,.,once,CASSLGEETQYF,TGCGCCAGCAGCTTGGGAGAAGAGACCCAGTACTTC
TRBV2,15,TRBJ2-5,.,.,CASSEWASLQETQYF,TGTGCCAGCAGTGAATGGGCTAGCTTACAAGAGACCCAGTACTTC
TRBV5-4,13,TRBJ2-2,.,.,CASSYPSTGELFF,TGTGCCAGCAGTTATCCTAGCACCGGGGAGCTGTTTTTT
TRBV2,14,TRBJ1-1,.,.,CASSAQGRNTEAFF,TGTGCCAGCAGTGCCCAGGGTAGGAACACTGAAGCTTTCTTT
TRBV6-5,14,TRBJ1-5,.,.,CASSRVGGDQPQHF,TGTGCCAGCAGTAGAGTGGGGGGAGATCAGCCCCAGCATTTT
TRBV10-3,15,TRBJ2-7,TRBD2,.,CAISESTSGWNEQYF,TGTGCCATCAGTGAGTCAACTAGCGGATGGAACGAGCAGTACTTC
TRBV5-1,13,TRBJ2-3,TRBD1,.,CASGTGGTDTQYF,TGCGCCAGCGGGACAGGGGGCACAGATACGCAGTATTTT
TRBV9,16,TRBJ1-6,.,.,CASSVLAGGAYSPLHF,TGTGCCAGCAGCGTACTGGCGGGGGGCGCTTATTCACCCCTCCACTTT
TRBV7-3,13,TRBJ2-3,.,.,CASSLIVRDTQYF,TGTGCCAGCAGCTTAATTGTTCGAGATACGCAGTATTTT